Shown below are 22 T cell receptor beta chains from a single sample sequenced in a study of OX40 agonist ivuxolimab in advanced cancers. TCRdb's copy holds only in-frame clones and misses some; the assay was immunoSEQ multiplex PCR. This table has some 65,000 clones, roughly 91% appearing once. This specimen consisted of CD4+ or CD8+ T cells sorted from blood, obtained in a trial of the OX40 agonist ivuxolimab. The receptors derive from an adult with an advanced solid tumor such as melanoma, head and neck, liver or kidney cancer.

The chain combines TRBV19 with TRBJ1-5, with 8 positions matching TRBD1. The CDR3 runs to 14 residues. V dropped 6 bases and J dropped 7; count of bases not matched to a gene: 8. Germline loops: CDR1 LNHDA, CDR2 SQIVND (reference sequence). The CDR3 region has the DNA TGTGCCAGTAGCGGGACAGGCCCAGACCAGCCCCAGCATTTT. It yields the protein CASSGTGPDQPQHF.

The rearrangement links TRBV7-6 to TRBJ1-5; 8 nucleotides match TRBD1. Germline V gives CDR1 SGHVS, CDR2 FNYEAQ. The CDR3 has 15 amino acids. Trimming removed 4 bases from V and 3 bases from J; junction bases left unmatched: 5. The CDR3 sequence: CASSSGQGPNQPQHF. CDR3 sequence (DNA): TGTGCCAGCAGCTCCGGACAGGGACCCAATCAGCCCCAGCATTTT. Based on the CDR3 plus reference TRBV7-6 and TRBJ1-5, the full variable domain is GAGVSQSPRYKVTKRGQDVALRCDPISGHVSLYWYRQALGQGPEFLTYFNYEAQQDKSGLPNDRFSAERPEGSISTLTIQRTEQRDSAMYRCASSSGQGPNQPQHFGDGTRLSIL.

This clone occurred a few times. The chain recombines TRBV6-5 with TRBJ1-2; weak D call: TRBD1 (5 bases). This CDR3 region has 16 residues. Between the trimmed V and J ends, which lost 0 bases and 4 bases, there was a span of 15 bases. CDR1 is MNHEY and CDR2 is SVGAGI in the germline V gene. CDR3 sequence (DNA): TGTGCCAGCAGTTACTCGCAGGGAGCGGGAGTCTATGGCTACACCTTC. As protein: CASSYSQGAGVYGYTF.

The sample holds a few counts of this clone. The gene calls are TRBV7-2 and TRBJ1-2, with 10 bases that match TRBD1. The CDR3 totals 15 residues. V shed 5 bases, J shed 4 bases, and the junction held 7 bases outside the gene matches. Germline V CDR1 and CDR2: SGHTA, FQGNSA. Here the CDR3 reads CASSRDRGDLYGYTF. CDR3 DNA: TGTGCCAGCAGCCGGGACAGGGGCGACCTCTATGGCTACACCTTC.

The V gene is TRBV14, the J gene TRBJ2-1; perhaps TRBD2 as D (5 bases). Deletions cut 0 bases from V and 4 bases from J, with 16 bases between. Germline loops: CDR1 SGHDN, CDR2 FVKESK. CDR3 length: 17 amino acids. The CDR3 loop reads CASSQEVATRLYNEQFF. In nucleotides, the CDR3 is TGTGCCAGCAGCCAAGAGGTAGCGACTCGACTTTACAATGAGCAGTTCTTC.

This clone showed up just once. The V and J genes are TRBV6-5 and TRBJ1-1; 8 nucleotides match TRBD1. The length of the CDR3 is 16 residues. Unmatched junction bases numbered 5, after V lost 2 bases and J lost 0 bases. CDR1 and CDR2 (germline): MNHEY, SVGAGI. This chain's CDR3 is CASSYGTGSMNTEAFF. In DNA, the CDR3 is TGTGCCAGCAGTTACGGGACAGGATCCATGAACACTGAAGCTTTCTTT.

The rearrangement joins TRBV6-5 to TRBJ2-5; 10 nucleotides align to TRBD1. The CDR3 contains 15 residues. With V trimmed by 7 bases and J by 2 bases, 7 bases remained unmatched. Germline CDR1 is MNHEY and CDR2 is SVGAGI. The CDR3 DNA sequence: TGTGCCAGCACCTCTGTGGACAGGGGGCAAGAGACCCAGTACTTC. This translates into CASTSVDRGQETQYF.

CDR3 bases: TGTGCCAGCACCCCGGGGCGGACCAATTCACCCCTCCACTTT. This encodes CASTPGRTNSPLHF. The J gene is TRBJ1-6, the V gene TRBV7-9, with a weak D call TRBD1 (5 bases). The CDR3 is made up of 14 amino acids. V lost 7 bases and J lost 7, with 14 bases in between. Germline lookup yields CDR1 SEHNR and CDR2 FQNEAQ (reference sequence).

The J gene is TRBJ1-5, the V gene TRBV12-5, with D possibly matching TRBD1 (5 bases). Germline V gene sequence: CDR1 LGHNT, CDR2 FRNRAP. The CDR3 runs to 15 residues. The germline V and J ends were trimmed by 9 bases and 4 bases, with 19 bases remaining between them. DNA for the CDR3: TGTGCTAGCGGGGGGAGTTTTGGCGGTAATCAGCCCCAGCATTTT. Encoded protein: CASGGSFGGNQPQHF.

The rearrangement joins TRBV30 to TRBJ2-3, with 9 bases aligning to TRBD1. The CDR3 has 15 residues. CDR1 is GTSNPN and CDR2 is SVGIG in the germline V gene (reference sequence). Trimming at V came to 8 bases and at J to 5 bases, leaving 14 bases not matched to a gene. Here the CDR3 reads CARTPGQGMRDTQYF. Here the CDR3 DNA reads TGTGCCCGCACCCCGGGACAGGGAATGAGAGATACGCAGTATTTT.

This clone was seen a single time. The chain recombines TRBV6-1 with TRBJ2-7; TRBD1 aligns across 7 bases. Germline CDR1 MNHNS, CDR2 SASEGT. J was trimmed by 6 bases and V by 8 bases; bases with no gene match: 7. This CDR3 has 12 amino acids. The CDR3 reads CASAKGATEQYF. As DNA, the CDR3 is TGTGCCAGCGCTAAGGGGGCGACCGAGCAGTACTTC.

This chain connects TRBV7-9 to TRBJ2-7, with 8 bases matching TRBD1. This CDR3 contains 15 residues. Unmatched junction bases numbered 9, after V lost 1 base and J lost 7 bases. The germline V gene encodes CDR1 SEHNR and CDR2 FQNEAQ (reference sequence). DNA of the CDR3: TGTGCCAGCAGCTTAGGGGCAGGGGGCGCGGGGGAGCAGTACTTC. It translates to CASSLGAGGAGEQYF.

This clone came up once. This sequence joins TRBV6-5 and TRBJ2-5, with D perhaps being TRBD1 or TRBD2 (5 bases each). Per the germline V gene, CDR1 is MNHEY and CDR2 is SVGAGI. The V and J ends lost 0 bases and 3 bases respectively, with 14 bases between them. The CDR3 is 16 residues long. CDR3 region: CASSYSPGLGEETQYF. The CDR3 DNA reads as TGTGCCAGCAGTTACTCACCGGGCCTGGGGGAAGAGACCCAGTACTTC.

The V call is TRBV19, the J call TRBJ1-2; D gene uncertain. The CDR3 has 14 amino acids. Between the trimmed V and J ends, which lost 3 bases and 7 bases, there was a span of 15 bases. Germline loops: CDR1 LNHDA, CDR2 SQIVND (reference sequence). The CDR3 DNA reads TGTGCCAGTAGTATGGCTGGGAGGCCTAGTGGCTACACCTTC. Residues: CASSMAGRPSGYTF.

This clone was seen just once. At the DNA level, this CDR3 is encoded by other sequences in the same sample as well. The chain combines TRBV5-4 with TRBJ2-1; tentative D call: TRBD1 (7 bases). The CDR3 loop spans 15 amino acids. The ends were cut back, 0 bases at V and 4 bases at J, with 11 bases in the middle. Germline lookup yields CDR1 SGHNT and CDR2 YYREEE (reference sequence). CDR3 residues: CASSLGQGGYNEQFF. As DNA, the CDR3 is TGTGCCAGCAGCTTGGGGCAGGGGGGATACAATGAGCAGTTCTTC.

This chain joins TRBV9 and TRBJ2-3, with TRBD2 matching 7 bases. The V segment lost 0 bases and the J segment 3 bases; nucleotides outside the gene matches: 7. The CDR3 is 16 residues long. Per germline, CDR1 SGDLS and CDR2 YYNGEE. CDR3 residues: CASSVAGGLTTDTQYF. DNA of the CDR3: TGTGCCAGCAGCGTAGCGGGGGGACTCACAACAGATACGCAGTATTTT.

V is TRBV7-9 and J is TRBJ2-1, with D perhaps being TRBD1 or TRBD2 (5 bases each). The germline V gene has CDR1 SEHNR and CDR2 FQNEAQ (reference sequence). Trimming stripped 8 bases from V and 3 bases from J, with 14 bases between. The CDR3 spans 14 residues. The CDR3 DNA reads as TGTGCCAGCCTCCGGGGCCCGATCTACAATGAGCAGTTCTTC. It encodes CASLRGPIYNEQFF.

The chain employs TRBV5-1 and TRBJ2-1; the match to TRBD2 covers 12 bases. V gave up 2 bases and J gave up 2 bases; unmatched junction bases: 8. The CDR3 extends over 18 amino acids. CDR1 is SGHRS, CDR2 YFSETQ, per germline. DNA of the CDR3: TGCGCCAGCAGCTTCGGTACTAGCGGGGGGACGACCTACAATGAGCAGTTCTTC. Translation gives CASSFGTSGGTTYNEQFF.

The J gene is TRBJ2-7, the V gene TRBV7-2; either TRBD1 or TRBD2 may supply D (6 bases each). Germline V gene lookup returns CDR1 SGHTA and CDR2 FQGNSA. V lost 1 base, J lost 3 bases, and 13 bases lay in between. CDR3 length: 15 residues. The CDR3 loop is CASSLEGGPHYEQYF. In DNA form, the CDR3 reads TGTGCCAGCAGCTTAGAAGGGGGGCCACACTACGAGCAGTACTTC.

The chain combines TRBV5-6 with TRBJ2-1, with D hard to call. V shed 0 bases and J shed 6 bases, with 13 bases lying between them. CDR1 and CDR2 from the germline V gene are SGHDT and YYEEEE. CDR3 size: 15 residues. The CDR3 DNA sequence: TGTGCCAGCAGCTTGGAGATCCTTCGCCCCAATGAGCAGTTCTTC. Translation: CASSLEILRPNEQFF.

The chain is built from TRBV19 and TRBJ2-3; 10 bases are a match to TRBD1. This CDR3 has 16 amino acids. V gave up 4 bases and J gave up 4 bases; unmatched junction bases: 8. Germline lookup yields CDR1 LNHDA and CDR2 SQIVND (reference sequence). This chain's CDR3 is CASSTPTGGASDTQYF. In DNA form, the CDR3 reads TGTGCCAGTAGTACTCCGACAGGGGGCGCCTCAGATACGCAGTATTTT.

In nucleotides, the CDR3 is TGTGCCAGCAGTGAACACAGTTCTGGGGCCAACGTCCTGACTTTC. It codes for CASSEHSSGANVLTF. The chain carries TRBV25-1 and TRBJ2-6, with no clear D. V lost 2 bases, J lost 1 base, and 6 bases lay in between. Germline assignment: CDR1 MGHDK and CDR2 SYGVNS. This CDR3 is built from 15 residues.